This T cell receptor (beta chain) was captured in a study of PD-1 blockade in classical Hodgkin lymphoma. V lost 6 bases to trimming and J lost 0 bases, with 12 bases between them. Germline V lookup: CDR1 SGHAT, CDR2 FQNNGV. The CDR3 spans 14 residues. Exposure to brentuximab vedotin varied, and each patient had relapsed following autologous stem cell transplantation. Best outcomes ranged across complete response, partial response and progressive disease. Libraries were prepared by immunoSEQ multiplex PCR; TCRdb keeps only in-frame clonotypes and omits some of them. This table holds some 41,000 clones, approximately 86% found once.

The sample in question was peripheral blood mononuclear cells (PBMCs), obtained before the second cycle of nivolumab. This receptor was identified in a human donor with classical Hodgkin lymphoma. The V call is TRBV11-2, the J call TRBJ2-7; D not certain. CDR3 in DNA: TGTGCCAGCAGTAGGCAGGAGAGCTCCTACGAGCAGTACTTC. The encoded protein is CASSRQESSYEQYF.